This T cell receptor beta chain stems from a study of vaccination effects on CD4 cells after COVID-19. Study outcomes and limitations: Marked clonal contraction was seen in infection- and vaccine-induced clones late after vaccination.

Concerning this clone: The target antigen is unknown.

Clones were read by immunoSEQ multiplex PCR, and TCRdb kept only the in-frame ones, dropping some. The profile shows 25,000 to 35,000 clones, about 66% of them singletons. Sequencing in the ViraFEST assay came after antigen-specific CD4+ T cells had been expanded with viral peptide pools, which were used to stimulate PBMC. Having been cultured for around ten days, the cells underwent CD4+ T cell isolation. Vaccinated recipients, who were negative for nucleocapsid antibodies, had no history of SARS-CoV-2 infection. CDR3 length equals 15 residues. Germline lookup yields CDR1 ENHRY and CDR2 SYGVKD. V lost 7 bases and J lost 0, with 13 bases in between.

The V gene is TRBV10-3, the J gene TRBJ1-3; TRBD1 is a possible D gene (5 bases). This receptor was obtained from a human donor who received a COVID-19 vaccine. Material: CD4+ T cells from PBMCs cultured with HCoV-229E spike peptides, obtained before COVID-19 vaccination. CDR3: CAINLGPYSGNTIYF. The CDR3 DNA sequence: TGTGCCATCAACCTGGGACCCTACTCTGGAAACACCATATATTTT.